The 24 T cell receptor beta chains reported below all come from one sample, sequenced in a study of shared clonotypes between healthy human individuals. TCRdb keeps only in-frame clones here, not all; method: immunoSEQ multiplex PCR. Of millions of clones listed, roughly 93% are singletons. The material sequenced was naive CD4+ T cells from PBMCs. The sample's subset: CD45RA+ positively selected. The source is a man between 18 and 35 years old in good health. Some clones in this sample may be carry-over from other donors' samples.

This clone was picked up a small number of times. J is TRBJ2-7 and V is TRBV11-2; maybe TRBD1 (5 bases). The CDR3 is 16 amino acids. V was trimmed by 1 base and J by 3 bases, leaving 16 bases between them. The germline V gene encodes CDR1 SGHAT and CDR2 FQNNGV. The CDR3 reads CASSLVGRTHNYEQYF. In nucleotides, the CDR3 is TGTGCCAGCAGCTTAGTAGGTCGGACACATAACTACGAGCAGTACTTC.

J is TRBJ2-7 and V is TRBV28; weak D call: TRBD1 (7 bases). The CDR3 is 15 amino acids. Trimming pared 7 bases from V and 3 bases from J, leaving 19 bases between. CDR1 and CDR2 (germline): MDHEN, SYDVKM. The CDR3 is CASTHQGGGIYEQYF. The CDR3, as DNA: TGTGCCAGCACACACCAGGGGGGCGGGATCTACGAGCAGTACTTC. The whole variable domain, filled in from reference TRBV28 and TRBJ2-7, reads DVKVTQSSRYLVKRTGEKVFLECVQDMDHENMFWYRQDPGLGLRLIYFSYDVKMKEKGDIPEGYSVSREKKERFSLILESASTNQTSMYLCASTHQGGGIYEQYFGPGTRLTVT.

Of note for this clone: The same CDR3 arises from other DNA sequences in this sample as well. This rearrangement joins TRBV18 to TRBJ1-1; 8 bases match TRBD1. V trimming: 3 bases; J trimming: 8 bases; junction bases outside the gene matches: 2. This CDR3 comprises 12 residues. Germline lookup yields CDR1 KGHSH and CDR2 LQKENI. CDR3 loop: CASSPRQGEAFF. For the CDR3, the DNA is TGTGCCAGCTCACCCCGACAGGGGGAAGCTTTCTTT.

The chain carries TRBV11-3 and TRBJ2-2, with 8 bases fitting TRBD1. J gave up 5 bases and V 1 base, and 12 bases lay outside the gene matches. CDR1 and CDR2 (germline): SGHNT, YENEEA. This CDR3 region has 18 residues. CDR3 nucleotides: TGTGCCAGCAGCTTAGGGTCCGGACAGGGAAAAAAAACCGGGGAGCTGTTTTTT. It translates to CASSLGSGQGKKTGELFF.

The chain uses TRBV2 and TRBJ2-3, with D uncertain. The CDR3 extends over 11 amino acids. The germline CDR1 and CDR2 sequences are SNHLY and FYNNEI. V lost 6 bases and J lost 6, with 7 bases in between. CDR3: CASRVVDTQYF. In nucleotides, the CDR3 is TGTGCCAGCAGAGTAGTTGATACGCAGTATTTT.

The gene calls are TRBV27 and TRBJ2-1, with 7 bases fitting TRBD2. The germline CDR1 and CDR2 sequences are MNHEY and SMNVEV (reference sequence). V dropped 2 bases and J dropped 3; count of bases not matched to a gene: 4. CDR3 length: 15 amino acids. CDR3 region: CASSLRSSGYNEQFF. CDR3 bases: TGTGCCAGCAGTTTAAGGTCTAGCGGCTACAATGAGCAGTTCTTC.

This sequence joins TRBV6-6 and TRBJ2-7; D tentatively fits TRBD1 or TRBD2 (5 bases each). The CDR3 is 13 amino acids. CDR1 and CDR2 from the germline V gene are MNHNY and SVGAGI (reference sequence). Trimming took 7 bases from V and 2 from J, leaving 12 bases between them. CDR3 protein: CASTYGAPYEQYF. CDR3 sequence (DNA): TGTGCCAGCACCTACGGGGCCCCCTACGAGCAGTACTTC.

The genes are TRBV7-3 and TRBJ2-1, with 8 bases aligning to TRBD1. After removal of 2 bases from V and 9 bases from J, the junction contained 3 bases not matched to a gene. The germline CDR1 and CDR2 sequences are SGHTA and FQGTGA. This CDR3 is 13 amino acids long. CDR3 sequence reads: CASSLWTGFEQFF. CDR3 bases: TGTGCCAGCAGCTTATGGACAGGGTTTGAGCAGTTCTTC.

The chain has TRBV28 and TRBJ2-1; TRBD1 or TRBD2 may be the D gene (5 bases each). Germline V gene lookup returns CDR1 MDHEN and CDR2 SYDVKM. The CDR3 is 15 amino acids. V shed 2 bases and J shed 4 bases, with 12 bases lying between them. The CDR3 bases are TGTGCCAGCAGTTTAATTGGGACCGGATACAATGAGCAGTTCTTC. It encodes CASSLIGTGYNEQFF.

This chain links TRBV27 with TRBJ2-5; D may correspond to TRBD1 or TRBD2 (5 bases each). Germline V gene sequence: CDR1 MNHEY, CDR2 SMNVEV (reference sequence). The CDR3 is 13 residues long. V lost 4 bases to trimming and J lost 7 bases, with 13 bases between them. The CDR3 bases are TGTGCCAGCAGTTATTGGCCCGGGGCGACCCAGTACTTC. Translating it yields CASSYWPGATQYF.

The chain uses TRBV9 and TRBJ1-3; weak D call: TRBD1 (5 bases). The CDR3 runs to 16 residues. Trimming removed 0 bases at V and 2 bases at J, with 12 bases between. Per germline, CDR1 SGDLS and CDR2 YYNGEE. As DNA, the CDR3 is TGTGCCAGCAGCGTAGCTGGGGGATCCGCTGGAAACACCATATATTTT. Translation gives CASSVAGGSAGNTIYF.

CDR3 sequence: CASSNGQAYTATNEKLFF. The CDR3 DNA reads as TGTGCCAGCAGTAACGGGCAGGCCTATACCGCAACTAATGAAAAACTGTTTTTT. The genes are TRBV4-2 and TRBJ1-4; D is ambiguous. V was clipped by 6 bases and J by 0 bases, with 20 bases between them. The CDR3 runs to 18 residues. The germline CDR1 and CDR2 sequences are LGHNA and YNFKEQ.

This sequence joins TRBV27 and TRBJ2-1, with D unclear. Germline values: CDR1 MNHEY, CDR2 SMNVEV (reference sequence). The CDR3 is 15 amino acids. Deletions cut 2 bases from V and 1 base from J, with 9 bases between. CDR3 sequence (DNA): TGTGCCAGCAGTTTACGCACTCGGTCCTACAATGAGCAGTTCTTC. Translated: CASSLRTRSYNEQFF.

The chain uses TRBV10-3 and TRBJ2-1; 10 nucleotides line up with TRBD1. The J segment lost 3 bases and the V segment lost 3 bases, leaving 11 bases of the junction unmatched. The length of the CDR3 is 18 residues. The V gene's germline CDR1 is ENHRY and CDR2 SYGVKD. CDR3 protein: CAISDPRDRGPNYNEQFF. CDR3 bases: TGTGCCATCAGTGACCCCCGGGACAGGGGACCCAACTACAATGAGCAGTTCTTC.

This clone was observed once. This rearrangement joins TRBV2 to TRBJ2-3; a weak D match, TRBD2 (6 bases). Trimming pared 3 bases from V and 5 bases from J, leaving 12 bases between. This CDR3 contains 14 residues. CDR1 and CDR2 from the germline V gene are SNHLY and FYNNEI. CDR3 sequence: CASSDFLARDTQYF. The CDR3 DNA follows: TGTGCCAGCAGTGATTTCCTAGCGCGAGATACGCAGTATTTT.

Here the CDR3 reads CASSLTTVDEQFF. CDR3 nucleotide sequence: TGCGCCAGCAGCCTAACGACCGTGGACGAGCAGTTCTTC. This chain links TRBV4-1 with TRBJ2-1; D is unresolved. CDR3 length: 13 residues. Per germline, CDR1 MGHRA and CDR2 YSYEKL. V gave up 4 bases and J gave up 10 bases, with 14 bases separating them.

This clone is a singleton in its sample. V gene TRBV5-4 combines with J gene TRBJ2-3; D is unclear. Trimming removed 3 bases at V and 0 bases at J, with 14 bases between. This CDR3 region has 16 residues. CDR1 SGHNT and CDR2 YYREEE come from the germline V gene (reference sequence). In nucleotides, the CDR3 is TGTGCCAGCAGCTCTCAGACCCATTCTAGCACAGATACGCAGTATTTT. It encodes CASSSQTHSSTDTQYF.

The rearrangement uses TRBV2 and TRBJ1-5, with D hard to call. V gave up 5 bases and J gave up 5 bases, with 13 bases separating them. Germline V gene sequence: CDR1 SNHLY, CDR2 FYNNEI. CDR3 length: 14 amino acids. The CDR3 DNA reads TGTGCCAGCAGTCTGGACCAGTCATATCAGCCCCAGCATTTT. Protein: CASSLDQSYQPQHF. Full variable domain (rest looked up from reference TRBV2 and TRBJ1-5): EPEVTQTPSHQVTQMGQEVILRCVPISNHLYFYWYRQILGQKVEFLVSFYNNEISEKSEIFDDQFSVERPDGSNFTLKIRSTKLEDSAMYFCASSLDQSYQPQHFGDGTRLSIL.

J is TRBJ1-3 and V is TRBV5-4, with D maybe TRBD1 (5 bases). Germline CDR1 reads SGHNT; CDR2 reads YYREEE (reference sequence). CDR3 length equals 14 residues. With 5 bases removed from V and 3 bases from J, the gap between germline ends came to 12 bases. The CDR3 nucleotides are TGTGCCAGCAGTACCGACAGATTTGGAAACACCATATATTTT. This sequence encodes CASSTDRFGNTIYF.

V and J are TRBV5-1 and TRBJ2-3; TRBD2 agrees at 11 bases. CDR1 is SGHRS and CDR2 is YFSETQ in the germline V gene. The CDR3 is made up of 19 amino acids. V lost 0 bases to trimming and J lost 2 bases; unmatched junction nucleotides: 11. CDR3: CASSLGLAGGREYTDTQYF. The CDR3 DNA reads as TGCGCCAGCAGCTTGGGGCTAGCGGGAGGTCGGGAGTACACAGATACGCAGTATTTT.

The CDR3 coding sequence is TGCGCCAGCAGCCCGGGATCGGGGGCCCCGGGGGTATCCTACAATGAGCAGTTCTTC. Protein product: CASSPGSGAPGVSYNEQFF. This rearrangement joins TRBV5-1 to TRBJ2-1; D might be TRBD1 or TRBD2, each matching 6 bases. Looked up from germline, CDR1 is SGHRS and CDR2 is YFSETQ. The CDR3 is 19 residues long. V shed 4 bases and J shed 1 base, with 24 bases lying between them. The full variable domain, completed using reference TRBV5-1 and TRBJ2-1, is KAGVTQTPRYLIKTRGQQVTLSCSPISGHRSVSWYQQTPGQGLQFLFEYFSETQRNKGNFPGRFSGRQFSNSRSEMNVSTLELGDSALYLCASSPGSGAPGVSYNEQFFGPGTRLTVL.

The chain recombines TRBV18 with TRBJ2-5; TRBD1 is a possible D gene (5 bases). Germline CDR1 reads KGHSH; CDR2 reads LQKENI. Trimming left V 6 bases short and J 7 bases short, with 21 bases between. This CDR3 region has 15 residues. In nucleotides, the CDR3 is TGTGCCAGCTCCCCTCGTCAGGGCCTATTGGGGACCCAGTACTTC. Translating it yields CASSPRQGLLGTQYF.

This chain uses TRBV14 with TRBJ2-2; 13 nucleotides match TRBD2. The CDR3 consists of 18 residues. The V and J ends lost 0 bases and 4 bases, in that order; junction bases with no gene match: 5. Germline-derived CDR1 and CDR2 are SGHDN and FVKESK. The CDR3 here is CASSQDIGLAGVTGELFF. The CDR3 DNA reads TGTGCCAGCAGCCAAGATATTGGACTAGCGGGAGTCACCGGGGAGCTGTTTTTT. The whole variable domain, remainder taken from reference TRBV14 and TRBJ2-2, is EAGVTQFPSHSVIEKGQTVTLRCDPISGHDNLYWYRRVMGKEIKFLLHFVKESKQDESGMPNNRFLAERTGGTYSTLKVQPAELEDSGVYFCASSQDIGLAGVTGELFFGEGSRLTVL.

This clone has only one observation. V usage is TRBV5-1 and J usage is TRBJ1-1, with D hard to call. The V gene's germline CDR1 is SGHRS and CDR2 YFSETQ. The CDR3 sequence is 14 residues long. V was trimmed by 5 bases and J by 5 bases, leaving 16 bases between them. The CDR3 loop reads CASSNAATGTEAFF. In DNA form, the CDR3 reads TGCGCCAGCAGTAACGCAGCAACTGGGACTGAAGCTTTCTTT.